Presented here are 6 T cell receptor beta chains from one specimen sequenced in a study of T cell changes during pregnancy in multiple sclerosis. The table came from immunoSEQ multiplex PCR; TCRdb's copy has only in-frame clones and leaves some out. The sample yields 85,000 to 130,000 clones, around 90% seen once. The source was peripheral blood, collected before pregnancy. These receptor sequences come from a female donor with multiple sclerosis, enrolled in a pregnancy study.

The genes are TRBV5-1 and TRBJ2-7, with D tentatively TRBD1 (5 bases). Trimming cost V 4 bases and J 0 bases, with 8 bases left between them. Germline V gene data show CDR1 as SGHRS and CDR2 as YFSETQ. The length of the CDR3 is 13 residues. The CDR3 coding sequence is TGCGCCAGCAGCCCAGGGTCCTCCTACGAGCAGTACTTC. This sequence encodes CASSPGSSYEQYF. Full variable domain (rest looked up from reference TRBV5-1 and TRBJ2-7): KAGVTQTPRYLIKTRGQQVTLSCSPISGHRSVSWYQQTPGQGLQFLFEYFSETQRNKGNFPGRFSGRQFSNSRSEMNVSTLELGDSALYLCASSPGSSYEQYFGPGTRLTVT.

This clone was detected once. The CDR3 DNA reads TGTGCCAGAAGCTTATTAATCGGGTCGCCCCGTAGCGAGCAGTACTTC. It encodes CARSLLIGSPRSEQYF. The rearrangement joins TRBV7-5 to TRBJ2-7; the DNA was not compared with TRBD2, the D call given in the table. TRBV7-5 is marked as a pseudogene. The CDR3 contains 16 residues.

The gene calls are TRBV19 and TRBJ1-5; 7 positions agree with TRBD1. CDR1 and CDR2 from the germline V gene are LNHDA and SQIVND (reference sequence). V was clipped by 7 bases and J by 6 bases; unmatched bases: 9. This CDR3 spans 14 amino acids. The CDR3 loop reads CASTNRGQSQPQHF. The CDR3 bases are TGTGCCAGTACCAATAGGGGGCAAAGTCAGCCCCAGCATTTT.

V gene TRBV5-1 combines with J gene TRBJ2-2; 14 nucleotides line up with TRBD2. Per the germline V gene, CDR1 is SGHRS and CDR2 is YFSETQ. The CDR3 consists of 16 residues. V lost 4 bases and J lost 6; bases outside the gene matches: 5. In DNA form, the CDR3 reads TGCGCCAGCAGCGGCAGACTAGCGGGGGGGGCCGGGGAGCTGTTTTTT. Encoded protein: CASSGRLAGGAGELFF. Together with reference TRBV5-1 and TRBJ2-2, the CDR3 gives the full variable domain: KAGVTQTPRYLIKTRGQQVTLSCSPISGHRSVSWYQQTPGQGLQFLFEYFSETQRNKGNFPGRFSGRQFSNSRSEMNVSTLELGDSALYLCASSGRLAGGAGELFFGEGSRLTVL.

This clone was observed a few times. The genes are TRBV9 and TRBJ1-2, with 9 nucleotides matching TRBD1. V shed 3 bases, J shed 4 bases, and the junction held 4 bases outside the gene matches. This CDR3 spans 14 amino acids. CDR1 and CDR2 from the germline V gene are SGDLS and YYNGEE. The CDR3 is CASSAGQGPYGYTF. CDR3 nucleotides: TGTGCCAGCAGCGCAGGACAGGGGCCCTATGGCTACACCTTC. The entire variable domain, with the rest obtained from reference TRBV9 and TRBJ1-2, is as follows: DSGVTQTPKHLITATGQRVTLRCSPRSGDLSVYWYQQSLDQGLQFLIQYYNGEERAKGNILERFSAQQFPDLHSELNLSSLELGDSALYFCASSAGQGPYGYTFGSGTRLTVV.

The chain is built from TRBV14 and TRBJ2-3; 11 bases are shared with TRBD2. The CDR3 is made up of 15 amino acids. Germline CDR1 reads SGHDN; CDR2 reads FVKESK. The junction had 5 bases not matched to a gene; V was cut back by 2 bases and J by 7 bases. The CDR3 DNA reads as TGTGCCAGCAGCCAAAGACTAGCGGGATCGTATACGCAGTATTTT. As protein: CASSQRLAGSYTQYF.